This record covers a single T cell receptor (beta chain). Libraries were prepared by immunoSEQ multiplex PCR; TCRdb keeps only in-frame clonotypes and omits some of them. The table shows 200,000 or so clones, with 75% to 90% occurring only once. This specimen comes from a study of blood T cell repertoires in COVID-19. Study overall: Specimens from acute and convalescent COVID-19 originated in the United States, Italy and Spain. T cells, B-cell-depleted T cells, or PBMCs provided the cDNA or gDNA that served as material.

Trimming took off 3 bases at V and 7 bases at J, with 19 bases between the two ends. This CDR3 region has 15 residues. Germline loops: CDR1 MDHEN, CDR2 SYDVKM. V is TRBV28 and J is TRBJ2-7, with D possibly matching TRBD2 (5 bases). The sequencing sample was made of peripheral blood. This clonotype was obtained from a human donor in a cohort sampled during active COVID-19. Here the CDR3 DNA reads TGTGCCAGCAGTTTTTTACCCCTGGCTAGCCGAGAGCAGTACTTC. Its translation is CASSFLPLASREQYF.